The present entry profiles one T cell receptor beta chain with its context. Its specific antigen is unknown. No much larger clone exists at a distance of one base, and base qualities are not known. The sample is drawn from a study of shared clonotypes between healthy human individuals (TCRdb year 2020). Regarding the complete study: A couple of women and three men aged 18 to 49 years were included in the cohort. To estimate repertoire size and how much clonotypes are shared between individuals, the study performed deep sequencing of blood TCR repertoires from about 5 healthy adults. Libraries were prepared and TCR repertoires were sequenced by different laboratories using diverse techniques, in order to increase sequencing depth and limit assay-specific biases. Each donor's leukapheresis produced roughly between about 0.9 and 9.5 billion PBMCs.

The donors were healthy, HIV-negative adults who had no recently reported acute infections or vaccinations. All donors were Caucasian adults living in Nashville, Tennessee, USA. In the unsorted samples, 85 million to 100 million PBMCs were counted, and genomic DNA was extracted using the QIAamp DNA Blood Mini kit. Blood was collected by leukapheresis, and PBMCs were isolated by Ficoll-Histopaque density gradient centrifugation and then cryopreserved in liquid nitrogen vapor phase. The CDR3 spans 15 residues, from the cysteine through the phenylalanine. Kept here is only the CDR3 DNA, which spans 45 bases and is read in frame from base 1. V is reduced by 5 bases and J by 2 bases, leaving a spacing of 13 bases between them. CDR1 and CDR2 are read off the germline V gene as SGHTA and FQGNSA. The investigation overall reported the following: Because the study included only a small number of donors, the genetic and exposure-history diversity represented was limited. Pairwise subsampling indicated that sequencing depth was expected to affect the degree of clonotype sharing among donors. Only blood was sampled, and tissue TCR repertoires likely differ from those in blood.

TCR CDR3 regions were amplified from genomic DNA by multiplex PCR using the deep immunoSEQ assay. Genomic DNA extracted from each cell subset was distributed evenly over all wells of several immunoSEQ 96-well plates, and each plate served as one replicate. For unsorted PBMC, each replicate PCR was loaded with roughly 330 ng genomic DNA, equivalent to about 30,000 T cell genomes. Genomic DNA from unsorted PBMC was sequenced over ten immunoSEQ deep assay plates. The purified libraries were quantified using a Qubit 3.0 fluorometer, sized with a Bioanalyzer 2100, and then quantified again using the KAPA Library Quantification kit. Every immunoSEQ 96-well plate was sequenced on a separate single-read 150-cycle Illumina NextSeq 550 flow cell. In the source study's methods: Because only junctional sequences without quality scores were contained in the immunoSEQ output, filtering matching that applied to full-length reads could not be performed. Sequences were annotated with PyIR, a Python wrapper for IgBLAST v1.9, and V/J genes and CDR3 were assigned using IMGT germline references. Any read was removed if the V/J assignment was weak (E-value above 1e-6), the CDR3 was missing, or the read contained stop codons, out-of-frame junctions, or ambiguous translated residues. V3J clonotypes were defined by identical inferred V gene, J gene, and CDR3 amino acid sequence. The percentage overlap between two repertoires was calculated by dividing the number of shared unique clonotypes by the size of the smaller repertoire. Repertoire richness was assessed with RTK rarefaction, the Chao1 estimator, and Recon v2.1 estimates of unobserved clonotypes. TCRdb carries this immuneACCESS record with in-frame sequences only. Its versions omit some clonotypes, under half of them owing to an unresolved V gene in the studies checked, with the rest unexplained. That table furnishes V, J and clone size, whereas the DNA furnished D and trimming. Counted in this sample were fewer than 600,000 clones; roughly three quarters of them appeared once. Of the sample, around 14% falls within the top ten clones.

The sample consisted of PBMCs. This chain joins TRBV7-2 to TRBJ2-1; too little of a D gene remains to name it. The clonotype comes from a woman between 35 and 50 years old in good health. Some clones in this sample may be carry-over from other donors' samples. CDR3 region: CASSTGSHPYNEQFF. The nucleotide sequence reads TGTGCCAGCAGCACCGGGTCACACCCCTACAATGAGCAGTTCTTC. Reference TRBV7-2 and TRBJ2-1 genes cover what lies past the CDR3, so the full variable domain is GAGVSQSPSNKVTEKGKDVELRCDPISGHTALYWYRQSLGQGLEFLIYFQGNSAPDKSGLPSDRFSAERTGGSVSTLTIQRTQQEDSAVYLCASSTGSHPYNEQFFGPGTRLTVL.